This T cell receptor beta chain comes out of a study of blood T cell repertoires in COVID-19. As for the study in general: Samples representing acute and convalescent COVID-19 were sourced from the United States, Italy and Spain. PBMCs, B-cell-depleted T cells, or T cells provided the cDNA or gDNA that made up the material.

Per the authors' pipeline: Estimates of nucleated cell counts were drawn from the amplification of reference gene primers. The method was immunoSEQ multiplex PCR; TCRdb's version includes in-frame clones alone and lacks a portion of them. V and J calls and clone size are as listed in that table; D and trimming were resolved from the DNA. This table holds approximately 170,000 clones, 80% to 90% found once. Trimming left V 4 bases short and J 2 bases short, with 20 bases between. This CDR3 has 17 amino acids. Germline CDR1 and CDR2: SGDLS and YYNGEE. The chain combines TRBV9 with TRBJ2-3; maybe TRBD2 (6 bases). This TCR came from a man aged 50 to 60 with active or convalescent COVID-19. Input material: peripheral blood. CDR3 amino acids: CASSRLQGAGPTDTQYF. In DNA, the CDR3 is TGTGCCAGCAGCCGTCTTCAGGGAGCGGGCCCCACAGATACGCAGTATTTT.